This T cell receptor (beta chain) appears in the sequencing data of a study of blood T cell repertoires in COVID-19. Study-wide background: Specimens from acute and convalescent COVID-19 originated in the United States, Italy and Spain.

Trimming shortened V by 2 bases and J by 1 base, and 8 bases separated the two germline ends. Germline-derived CDR1 and CDR2 are MNHEY and SVGAGI. The CDR3 consists of 14 residues. Original processing notes: Estimated nucleated cell counts came from reference gene primer amplification. This table comes from immunoSEQ multiplex PCR, and its TCRdb copy is limited to in-frame clones, with some not included. That table supplies the V and J calls and clone size; D and trimming were determined from the DNA. The sample has 400,000 to 550,000 clones, 75% to 90% seen once; the top ten hold around 4.4%. The clonotype originates from a woman in her 30s with acute or convalescent COVID-19. This sequence joins TRBV6-5 and TRBJ1-1, with unresolved D. Material: peripheral blood. The CDR3 nucleotides read TGTGCCAGCAGTTACGGGCAAAAGAACACTGAAGCTTTCTTT. This gives the protein CASSYGQKNTEAFF.